Reported below is one T cell receptor beta chain. Its specificity is not known. V lost 0 bases to trimming and J lost 7 bases; unmatched junction nucleotides: 15. CDR1 and CDR2 (germline): MGHRA, YSYEKL. This CDR3 has 19 amino acids. PCR used 60 Vbeta primers and 13 Jbeta primers. Libraries were prepared by immunoSEQ multiplex PCR; TCRdb keeps only in-frame clonotypes and omits some of them. This table holds roughly 240,000 clones, about 88% found once. This entry is derived from a study of cytomegalovirus exposure and HLA in healthy donors. Study overall: Previous work identified roughly 120 million unique TCR beta sequences from around 200 million T cells.

General study points: Researchers reported in a later analysis that common viral pathogens appeared linked to several top clusters.

The sequencing input was PBMCs. This TCR came from a girl aged 2 to 9 in good health and CMV-seronegative. The chain links TRBV4-1 to TRBJ1-6; 7 bases are a match to TRBD1. CDR3 sequence: CASSQETPRGQARNSPLHF. The CDR3 DNA follows: TGCGCCAGCAGCCAAGAGACCCCGCGTGGACAGGCGAGGAATTCACCCCTCCACTTT.